This T cell receptor beta chain was sequenced during a study of shared clonotypes between healthy human individuals. This clone appeared once. The CDR3 runs 14 residues. Trimming at V came to 2 bases and at J to 7 bases, leaving 5 bases not matched to a gene. Germline lookup yields CDR1 LGHNT and CDR2 FRNRAP. Generated by immunoSEQ multiplex PCR, the TCRdb table keeps only in-frame clones and is missing some. The sample carries a few million clones, about 92% recorded once. This chain uses TRBV12-5 with TRBJ2-1, with 7 bases matching TRBD2. Sequences were obtained from naive CD4+ T cells sorted from blood. Subset defined: CD45RA+ positively selected. The clonotype was recovered from a man aged 18 to 30 in good health. The CDR3 spells CASGLSGGLNEQFF. CDR3 nucleotides: TGTGCTAGTGGTTTGTCGGGAGGTTTGAATGAGCAGTTCTTC. Based on the CDR3 plus reference TRBV12-5 and TRBJ2-1, the full variable domain is DARVTQTPRHKVTEMGQEVTMRCQPILGHNTVFWYRQTMMQGLELLAYFRNRAPLDDSGMPKDRFSAEMPDATLATLKIQPSEPRDSAVYFCASGLSGGLNEQFFGPGTRLTVL.